Listed below are T cell receptor beta chains from one sample, sequenced in a study. TCRdb reanalysed the 5' RACE reads using MiXCR and keeps one entry per CDR3 protein. Altogether 60,000 to 65,000 distinct CDR3 sequences are present, about 20% being singletons, with the ten largest covering more than 2.5%. The sample taken for sequencing was memory CD4+ T cells sorted from a lymph node. The receptors come from a female donor with breast cancer. CDR3s include the opening cysteine and the closing phenylalanine or tryptophan. The D gene is left open where the match is weak. Clone size is shown for a subset of rows, as once, few, many or a class of expanded clone.

size | J | V | D | CDR3 | DNA
many | TRBJ2-3 | TRBV9 | - | CASSEGDRRDTQYF | TGTGCCAGCAGCGAGGGGGACCGCCGGGATACGCAGTATTTT
- | TRBJ1-1 | TRBV7-8 | - | CASSSREGNTEAFF | TGTGCCAGCAGCTCCAGGGAGGGCAACACTGAAGCTTTCTTT
- | TRBJ2-5 | TRBV7-9 | - | CASRPRRFERQETQYF | TGTGCCAGCAGACCCCGCAGGTTTGAGAGACAAGAGACCCAGTACTTC
many | TRBJ2-1 | TRBV7-3 | - | CASSSRPGDPGYNEQFF | TGTGCCAGCAGCTCCCGACCAGGGGACCCCGGGTACAATGAGCAGTTCTTC
few | TRBJ2-1 | TRBV5-1 | - | CASSLEAGFNGQFF | TGCGCCAGCAGCTTGGAGGCCGGATTCAATGGGCAGTTCTTC
few | TRBJ2-6 | TRBV6-2/TRBV6-3 | - | CASRRDSSSGANVLTF | TGTGCCAGCCGCCGGGACTCAAGCTCTGGGGCCAACGTCCTGACTTTC
many | TRBJ2-1 | TRBV29-1 | TRBD1 | CSVQPVGTGGLVSYNEQFF | TGCAGCGTACAACCGGTCGGGACAGGGGGGTTGGTCTCCTACAATGAGCAGTTCTTC
- | TRBJ1-2 | TRBV4-2 | - | CASSQDRNPTFPVGYAF | TGTGCCAGCAGCCAAGATCGGAACCCGACTTTTCCGGTTGGCTACGCCTTC
- | TRBJ2-7 | TRBV5-1 | - | CASSLGALSYEQYF | TGCGCCAGCAGCCTGGGAGCGTTATCCTACGAGCAGTACTTC
- | TRBJ2-1 | TRBV27 | TRBD1 | CASSPWTGGQFF | TGTGCCAGCAGTCCTTGGACAGGTGGTCAGTTCTTC
- | TRBJ1-2 | TRBV20-1 | - | CSAARGPDMGYTF | TGCAGTGCCGCTCGGGGGCCTGATATGGGCTACACCTTC
- | TRBJ2-7 | TRBV6-2/TRBV6-3 | TRBD1 | CASQGALASPYEQYF | TGTGCCAGCCAGGGGGCCCTCGCTTCACCCTACGAGCAGTACTTC
- | TRBJ2-2 | TRBV30 | TRBD1 | CASRGQANTGELFF | TGTGCCTCCAGGGGGCAGGCGAACACCGGGGAGCTGTTTTTT
few | TRBJ1-1 | TRBV20-1 | - | CSASTGYTEACF | TGCAGTGCTAGTACAGGGTACACTGAAGCTTGCTTT
few | TRBJ2-1 | TRBV5-1 | TRBD2 | CASSLASLAGGVNEQFF | TGCGCCAGCAGCTTGGCGTCCCTAGCGGGAGGGGTTAATGAGCAGTTCTTC
many | TRBJ1-1 | TRBV5-1 | TRBD1 | CASSRQGVEAFF | TGCGCCAGCAGCCGACAGGGAGTTGAAGCTTTCTTT
few | TRBJ2-1 | TRBV5-6 | TRBD2 | CASSFTSGRSNEQFF | TGTGCCAGCAGCTTTACTAGCGGGAGATCCAATGAGCAGTTCTTC
many | TRBJ1-1 | TRBV20-1 | - | CSARAGKLNTEAFF | TGCAGTGCTCGGGCGGGAAAGTTAAACACTGAAGCTTTCTTT
few | TRBJ1-4 | TRBV5-5 | - | CATSQEVNEKLFF | TGTGCCACCTCACAGGAAGTTAATGAAAAACTGTTTTTT
few | TRBJ2-4 | TRBV28 | TRBD1 | CASSFSGTGHYF | TGTGCCAGCAGTTTCTCCGGGACAGGGCACTATTTC
- | TRBJ2-7 | TRBV20-1 | TRBD2 | CSAPRLAGSHEQYF | TGCAGTGCCCCGAGGCTAGCGGGATCACACGAGCAGTACTTC
few | TRBJ1-1 | TRBV28 | - | CASRGQLNTEAFF | TGTGCCAGCAGAGGACAGTTGAACACTGAAGCTTTCTTT
many | TRBJ2-3 | TRBV10-3 | TRBD2 | CAISEAGTSGSFTDTQYF | TGTGCCATCAGTGAGGCCGGGACTAGCGGGAGCTTCACAGATACGCAGTATTTT
few | TRBJ2-1 | TRBV20-1 | - | CSALAGPYNEQFF | TGCAGTGCCCTTGCGGGGCCCTACAATGAGCAGTTCTTC
- | TRBJ1-2 | TRBV11-2 | - | CASSQGRLGYGYTF | TGTGCCAGCAGCCAAGGGAGGTTGGGCTATGGCTACACCTTC
few | TRBJ2-3 | TRBV24-1 | TRBD2 | CATSDFRAGVSTDTQYF | TGTGCCACCAGTGATTTCAGAGCGGGAGTTAGCACAGATACGCAGTATTTT
- | TRBJ1-2 | TRBV27 | - | CASRAWTDYGYTF | TGTGCCAGCAGGGCTTGGACCGACTATGGCTACACCTTC
few | TRBJ2-2 | TRBV5-1 | - | CASSFGAAGELFF | TGCGCCAGCAGCTTCGGGGCGGCCGGGGAGCTGTTTTTT
- | TRBJ2-1 | TRBV7-2 | - | CASSLDGYNEQFF | TGTGCCAGCAGCCTGGACGGGTACAATGAGCAGTTCTTC
- | TRBJ1-6 | TRBV6-5 | - | CASSYSFDIPPLHF | TGTGCCAGCAGTTACTCTTTTGACATTCCACCCCTCCACTTT
many | TRBJ2-5 | TRBV7-2 | - | CASSPRVGETQYF | TGTGCCAGCAGCCCTCGAGTGGGGGAGACCCAGTACTTC
- | TRBJ1-3 | TRBV28 | - | CASSVRDGSGNTIYF | TGTGCCAGCAGTGTCCGGGACGGCTCTGGAAACACCATATATTTT
- | TRBJ2-2 | TRBV6-2/TRBV6-3 | - | CASQGDGVTGELFF | TGTGCCAGCCAAGGCGACGGTGTCACCGGGGAGCTGTTTTTT
few | TRBJ2-2 | TRBV29-1 | - | CSVGGVAATGELFF | TGCAGCGTGGGGGGAGTAGCAGCAACCGGGGAGCTGTTTTTT
- | TRBJ2-2 | TRBV10-3 | - | CAISESGLNTGELFF | TGTGCCATCAGTGAGAGCGGACTGAACACCGGGGAGCTGTTTTTT
many | TRBJ2-3 | TRBV29-1 | - | CSGGPATDTQYF | TGCAGCGGGGGACCTGCCACAGATACGCAGTATTTT
- | TRBJ1-1 | TRBV20-1 | TRBD1 | CSARSTGGHNEPFF | TGCAGTGCTAGGTCGACAGGGGGCCACAATGAACCTTTCTTT
few | TRBJ1-2 | TRBV5-1 | - | CASSLGPGAGYTF | TGCGCCAGCAGCTTGGGCCCGGGCGCTGGCTACACCTTC
few | TRBJ1-6 | TRBV12-3/TRBV12-4 | - | CASSPFLDSPLHF | TGTGCCAGCAGCCCCTTCCTGGATTCACCCCTCCACTTT
- | TRBJ2-1 | TRBV5-1 | - | CASSFPSDEQFF | TGCGCCAGCAGCTTCCCTAGCGATGAGCAGTTCTTC
many | TRBJ1-1 | TRBV6-2/TRBV6-3 | - | CASSYENTEAFF | TGTGCCAGCAGTTACGAAAACACTGAAGCTTTCTTT
few | TRBJ2-3 | TRBV9 | TRBD1 | CASDGGNRGLGDTQYF | TGTGCCAGCGATGGGGGAAACAGGGGGCTTGGAGATACGCAGTATTTT
few | TRBJ2-3 | TRBV24-1 | - | CATSDTVSADTQYF | TGTGCCACCAGTGATACCGTATCTGCAGATACGCAGTATTTT
many | TRBJ2-1 | TRBV5-1 | - | CASSRGGTSAGDEQFF | TGCGCCAGCAGCCGCGGCGGCACCAGTGCAGGAGATGAGCAGTTCTTC
few | TRBJ1-5 | TRBV6-1 | - | CASSETGGVSQPQHF | TGTGCCAGCAGTGAAACGGGGGGGGTCAGTCAGCCCCAGCATTTT
- | TRBJ2-3 | TRBV7-6 | - | CASSLARSPTDAQYF | TGTGCCAGCAGCCTCGCGCGGTCCCCCACAGATGCGCAGTATTTT
few | TRBJ2-1 | TRBV11-1 | TRBD2 | CASSFGGGSYNEQFF | TGTGCCAGCAGCTTTGGGGGGGGCTCCTACAATGAGCAGTTCTTC
many | TRBJ2-1 | TRBV7-6 | - | CASSLGGRSYNEQFF | TGTGCCAGCAGCTTGGGGGGGCGCTCCTACAATGAGCAGTTCTTC
few | TRBJ2-1 | TRBV7-2 | TRBD2 | CASSPSLAGGLYNEQFF | TGTGCCAGCAGCCCCTCTCTAGCGGGTGGCCTCTACAATGAGCAGTTCTTC
few | TRBJ2-3 | TRBV7-2 | - | CASSLGRDTQYF | TGTGCCAGCAGCCTGGGGCGCGATACGCAGTATTTT
few | TRBJ2-5 | TRBV28 | - | CASSFLPRYQETQYF | TGTGCCAGCAGTTTCCTCCCCCGTTACCAAGAGACCCAGTACTTC
- | TRBJ2-7 | TRBV20-1 | - | CSATIHSKAYEQYF | TGCAGTGCTACAATCCATAGTAAGGCCTACGAGCAGTACTTC
few | TRBJ2-7 | TRBV28 | TRBD1 | CASSPSGGPFIHEQYF | TGTGCCAGCAGCCCGTCAGGGGGACCCTTCATCCACGAGCAGTACTTC
- | TRBJ2-5 | TRBV5-1 | - | CASSLEGTPQETQYF | TGCGCCAGCAGCTTGGAGGGGACCCCCCAAGAGACCCAGTACTTC
few | TRBJ1-2 | TRBV5-1 | - | CASTHGGGNTYGYTF | TGCGCCAGCACCCACGGAGGAGGGAACACCTATGGCTACACCTTC
- | TRBJ2-1 | TRBV5-1 | - | CASSLKGSNIDEQFF | TGCGCCAGCAGCTTGAAGGGTAGTAATATCGATGAGCAGTTCTTC